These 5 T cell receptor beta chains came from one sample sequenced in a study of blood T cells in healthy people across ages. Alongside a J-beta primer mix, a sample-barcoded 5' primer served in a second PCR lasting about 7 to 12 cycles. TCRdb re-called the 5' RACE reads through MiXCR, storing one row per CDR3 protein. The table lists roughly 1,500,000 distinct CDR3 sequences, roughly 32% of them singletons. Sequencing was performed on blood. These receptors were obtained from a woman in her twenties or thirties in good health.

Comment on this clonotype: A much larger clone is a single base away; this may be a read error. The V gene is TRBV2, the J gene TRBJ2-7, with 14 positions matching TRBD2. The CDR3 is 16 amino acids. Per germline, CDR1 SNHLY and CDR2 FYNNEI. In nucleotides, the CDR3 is TGTGCCGGCAGGAGGGGACTAGCGGGAGTGAAACACGAGCAGTACTTC. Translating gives CAGRRGLAGVKHEQYF.

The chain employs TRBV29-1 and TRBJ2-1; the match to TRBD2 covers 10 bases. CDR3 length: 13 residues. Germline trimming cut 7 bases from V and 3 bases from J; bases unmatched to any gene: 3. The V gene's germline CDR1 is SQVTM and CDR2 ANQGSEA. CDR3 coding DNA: TGCAGCGCAGTAGCGGGGGGCTACAATGAGCAGTTCTTC. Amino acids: CSAVAGGYNEQFF.

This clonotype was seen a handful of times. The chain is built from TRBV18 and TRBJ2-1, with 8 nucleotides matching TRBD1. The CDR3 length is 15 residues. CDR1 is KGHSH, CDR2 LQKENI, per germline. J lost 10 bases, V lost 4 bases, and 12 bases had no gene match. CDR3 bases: TGTGCCAGCTCACTCGGGACAGGCCGGGTCGGAGAGCAGTTCTTC. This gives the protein CASSLGTGRVGEQFF. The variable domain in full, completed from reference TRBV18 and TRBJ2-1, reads NAGVMQNPRHLVRRRGQEARLRCSPMKGHSHVYWYRQLPEEGLKFMVYLQKENIIDESGMPKERFSAEFPKEGPSILRIQQVVRGDSAAYFCASSLGTGRVGEQFFGPGTRLTVL.

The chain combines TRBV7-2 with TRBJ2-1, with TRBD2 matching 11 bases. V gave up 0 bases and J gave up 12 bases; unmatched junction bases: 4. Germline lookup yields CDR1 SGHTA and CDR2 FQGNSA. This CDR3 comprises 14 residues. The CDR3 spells CASSLASGGAGQFF. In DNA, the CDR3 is TGTGCCAGCAGCTTAGCTAGCGGGGGGGCCGGGCAGTTCTTC. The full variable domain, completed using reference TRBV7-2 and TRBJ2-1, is GAGVSQSPSNKVTEKGKDVELRCDPISGHTALYWYRQSLGQGLEFLIYFQGNSAPDKSGLPSDRFSAERTGGSVSTLTIQRTQQEDSAVYLCASSLASGGAGQFFGPGTRLTVL.

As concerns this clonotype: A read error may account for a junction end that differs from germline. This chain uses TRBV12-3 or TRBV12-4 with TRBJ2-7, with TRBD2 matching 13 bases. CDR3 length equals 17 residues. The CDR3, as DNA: TGTGCCCGCAGCCCCGGCGGACTAGCGGGAGTAAACTACGAGCAGTACTTC. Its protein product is CARSPGGLAGVNYEQYF.